These 18 T cell receptor beta chains were sequenced from one sample in a study of T cell responses to AZD1222 COVID-19 vaccine. The data were produced by immunoSEQ multiplex PCR, yet TCRdb's version contains in-frame clones alone and is incomplete. The data hold 130,000 or so clones, with more than 80% observed a single time. The sequencing used peripheral blood, collected on day 0 of MenACWY control vaccination. All receptors derive from an adult in good health.

The chain recombines TRBV5-6 with TRBJ2-2; D might be TRBD1 (5 bases). Trimming shortened V by 3 bases and J by 1 base, and 13 bases separated the two germline ends. CDR3 length: 16 amino acids. Germline CDR1 SGHDT, CDR2 YYEEEE. CDR3 sequence: CASSSLGPQNTGELFF. In DNA form, the CDR3 reads TGTGCCAGCAGCTCATTGGGGCCTCAGAACACCGGGGAGCTGTTTTTT.

V gene TRBV5-1 combines with J gene TRBJ1-2; no clear D gene. From germline, CDR1 is SGHRS and CDR2 YFSETQ. Deletions cut 3 bases from V and 7 bases from J, with 16 bases between. There are 14 residues in the CDR3. The DNA for the CDR3 is TGCGCCAGCAGCTCGGATCTGGGAACCCCTGGCTACACCTTC. Encoded protein: CASSSDLGTPGYTF.

The chain carries TRBV13 and TRBJ2-1; TRBD2 agrees at 11 bases. The V and J ends lost 6 bases and 3 bases, in that order; junction bases with no gene match: 1. This CDR3 is 14 amino acids long. Germline V gene data show CDR1 as PRHDT and CDR2 as FYEKMQ (reference sequence). CDR3 region: CASRGTSGYNEQFF. CDR3 nucleotide sequence: TGTGCCAGCAGGGGGACTAGCGGCTACAATGAGCAGTTCTTC.

The chain joins TRBV4-1 to TRBJ2-1; TRBD2 matches 12 bases. Losses at the gene ends were 5 bases for V and 8 bases for J; bases not matched to a gene: 7. The CDR3 loop spans 15 amino acids. Germline CDR1 is MGHRA and CDR2 is YSYEKL. Here the CDR3 reads CASSIRLAGEDEQFF. CDR3 in DNA: TGCGCCAGCAGCATTCGACTAGCGGGAGAAGATGAGCAGTTCTTC.

The sample holds a few counts of this clone. The chain couples TRBV28 to TRBJ1-4; a possible D gene is TRBD1 (6 bases). Trimming stripped 5 bases from V and 15 bases from J, with 19 bases between. The CDR3 covers 13 residues. Germline values: CDR1 MDHEN, CDR2 SYDVKM. The CDR3 loop reads CASSPPYRDSLFF. The CDR3 bases are TGTGCCAGCAGTCCCCCCTACAGGGATAGTTTGTTTTTT.

V is TRBV19 and J is TRBJ1-5; D not resolved. CDR1 and CDR2 from the germline V gene are LNHDA and SQIVND (reference sequence). V was shortened by 1 base and J by 1 base, with 8 bases between the two germline ends. There are 15 residues in the CDR3. The CDR3 region is CASSIVIGSNQPQHF. The CDR3 DNA follows: TGTGCCAGTAGTATAGTGATTGGGAGCAATCAGCCCCAGCATTTT.

The V and J genes are TRBV7-2 and TRBJ1-2; D is unresolved. The CDR3 has 14 residues. Germline V CDR1 and CDR2: SGHTA, FQGNSA. Trimming stripped 1 base from V and 0 bases from J, with 6 bases between. The DNA for the CDR3 is TGTGCCAGCAGCTTAGGAGGACCTAACTATGGCTACACCTTC. Its translation is CASSLGGPNYGYTF.

V and J are TRBV28 and TRBJ2-7; 8 nucleotides align to TRBD1. J gave up 6 bases and V 3 bases, and 7 bases lay outside the gene matches. Germline V CDR1 and CDR2: MDHEN, SYDVKM. There are 14 residues in the CDR3. CDR3 bases: TGTGCCAGCAGTTTTCATCAGGGGGCCCTCGAGCAGTACTTC. Protein: CASSFHQGALEQYF.

This chain connects TRBV19 to TRBJ1-2, with D possibly TRBD1 on 6 matching bases. Germline values: CDR1 LNHDA, CDR2 SQIVND (reference sequence). The germline V and J ends were trimmed by 5 bases and 8 bases, with 21 bases remaining between them. The CDR3 consists of 15 residues. CDR3 loop: CASSRSGQKTGGYTF. In DNA form, the CDR3 reads TGTGCCAGTAGTCGGTCCGGGCAGAAGACAGGAGGCTACACCTTC.

Of note for this clone: The sample holds other DNA sequences that translate to the same CDR3. The chain combines TRBV27 with TRBJ1-5, with D hard to call. The CDR3 runs 13 residues. The germline gives CDR1 MNHEY, CDR2 SMNVEV (reference sequence). The V gene lost 6 bases and the J gene lost 0 bases, with 6 bases spanning the gap. CDR3: CASSPLSNQPQHF. DNA of the CDR3: TGTGCCAGCAGCCCCCTTAGCAATCAGCCCCAGCATTTT.

The rearrangement uses TRBV9 and TRBJ2-7; 8 bases are shared with TRBD2. Germline CDR1 SGDLS, CDR2 YYNGEE. The junction had 6 bases not matched to a gene; V was cut back by 0 bases and J by 4 bases. The CDR3 loop spans 15 amino acids. The DNA of the CDR3 is TGTGCCAGCAGCGTAGGAACTAGCGGTCTATACGAGCAGTACTTC. This translates into CASSVGTSGLYEQYF.

The chain has TRBV5-5 and TRBJ2-5, with D possibly matching TRBD2 (6 bases). Germline CDR1 SGHKS, CDR2 YYEKEE (reference sequence). With 0 bases removed from V and 7 bases from J, the gap between germline ends came to 16 bases. This CDR3 comprises 15 residues. CDR3 sequence: CASSLGDAGSGTQYF. Written as DNA, the CDR3 is TGTGCCAGCAGCTTGGGGGACGCGGGAAGCGGGACCCAGTACTTC.

J is TRBJ2-7 and V is TRBV6-2 or TRBV6-3; 10 nucleotides match TRBD2. The V gene's germline CDR1 is MNHEY and CDR2 SVGEGT. This CDR3 is 13 amino acids long. Trimming took 6 bases from V and 4 from J; bases not matched to a gene: 3. CDR3 region: CASSLLAGYEQYF. In DNA form, the CDR3 reads TGTGCCAGCAGCCTACTAGCGGGATACGAGCAGTACTTC.

This clone was counted a single time. The J gene is TRBJ2-2, the V gene TRBV5-1, with 7 positions matching TRBD1. The CDR3 spans 15 residues. The junction had 6 bases not matched to a gene; V was cut back by 2 bases and J by 5 bases. CDR1 and CDR2 from the germline V gene are SGHRS and YFSETQ. The CDR3 reads CASSFGQVGTGELFF. The CDR3 DNA reads as TGCGCCAGCAGCTTCGGACAGGTGGGAACCGGGGAGCTGTTTTTT.

The V call is TRBV3-1 (or the pseudogene TRBV3-2), the J call TRBJ1-5; D gene unclear. Trimming shortened V by 3 bases and J by 6 bases, and 6 bases separated the two germline ends. The V gene's germline CDR1 is LGHDT and CDR2 YNNKEL (reference sequence). The CDR3 loop spans 12 amino acids. The CDR3 DNA reads TGTGCCAGCAGCCATCCTGGTCAGCCCCAGCATTTT. Amino acids: CASSHPGQPQHF.

The rearrangement uses TRBV9 and TRBJ1-6, with D tentatively TRBD1 (5 bases). The germline CDR1 and CDR2 sequences are SGDLS and YYNGEE. Trimming removed 1 base from V and 5 bases from J, with 13 bases in between. The CDR3 is 16 amino acids. The CDR3 region is CASSVSGSPDNSPLHF. CDR3 bases: TGTGCCAGCAGCGTATCAGGGAGCCCAGATAATTCACCCCTCCACTTT.

The V call is TRBV9, the J call TRBJ2-2, with TRBD2 identical over 7 bases. Germline CDR1 is SGDLS and CDR2 is YYNGEE. CDR3 length: 15 residues. The V segment lost 1 base and the J segment 4 bases; nucleotides outside the gene matches: 4. The CDR3 is CASSVSGTPTGELFF. CDR3 nucleotide sequence: TGTGCCAGCAGCGTAAGCGGGACCCCCACCGGGGAGCTGTTTTTT.

CDR3 DNA sequence: TGTGCCAGCAGACGATCCGCAGGGGTATCGTACGAGCAGTACTTC. It encodes CASRRSAGVSYEQYF. The chain is built from TRBV7-2 and TRBJ2-7; D perhaps matches TRBD1 (6 bases). CDR1 and CDR2 from the germline V gene are SGHTA and FQGNSA. The CDR3 spans 15 residues. Trimming cost V 6 bases and J 4 bases, with 19 bases left between them.